The clone carrying this T cell receptor beta chain was detected only a few times. Its antigen is undetermined. Patients in the study, people with chemo-refractory metastatic non-small-cell lung cancer, received focal radiation plus ipilimumab CTLA-4 blockade. This sample stems from a study of radiotherapy plus CTLA-4 blockade in lung cancer. Study-level results: TCR clones originating in tumors grew in number in blood after radiotherapy plus ipilimumab.

Sequencing used immunoSEQ multiplex PCR; TCRdb keeps in-frame clones, though not all of them. The data show 81,000 or so clones, about 85% seen once. This CDR3 comprises 14 residues. CDR1 is MNHNY, CDR2 SVGAGI, per germline (reference sequence). V lost 2 bases to trimming and J lost 7 bases, with 12 bases between them. This TCR derives from a human donor with non-small cell lung cancer that progressed on radiotherapy plus ipilimumab. The chain couples TRBV6-6 to TRBJ1-5; D not resolved. The material was peripheral blood, obtained from a patient treated with radiotherapy plus ipilimumab. The CDR3 sequence is CASSYEGAGQPQHF. In DNA form, the CDR3 reads TGTGCCAGCAGTTACGAGGGTGCGGGACAGCCCCAGCATTTT.